A selection of T cell receptor beta chains follows, all from one sample in a study of patients and donors after allogeneic stem cell transplantation. TCRdb re-derived calls from the RT-PCR reads in MiXCR, one entry per CDR3 protein. The sample comprises some 87,000 distinct CDR3 sequences, 45% to 50% of which are singletons, and 60% to 65% rests with the top ten. Sequencing input: blood, either unsorted or a sorted T cell fraction (not recorded which). These receptor sequences come from a human donor who was either an allogeneic HSCT recipient or a stem cell or donor lymphocyte infusion donor (not recorded which). It is not recorded whose cells these are; they may come from a transplant donor. The CDR3 runs from the conserved cysteine through the conserved F or W. Each record gives: D gene, J gene, V gene, clone size, CDR3 DNA, CDR3 protein. A D gene is named only where the DNA matches it firmly. The size of a clone is reported for some rows only, either as once, few or many, or as a class for expanded clones.

>.|TRBJ1-1|TRBV19|.
TGTGCCAGTAGTAACTCCCTGAACACTGAAGCTTTCTTT
CASSNSLNTEAFF
>.|TRBJ1-3|TRBV5-1|.
TGCGCCAGCAGCTTCGGAACCGGGAACTCTGGAAACACCATATATTTT
CASSFGTGNSGNTIYF
>.|TRBJ1-2|TRBV19|.
TGTGCCAGTAGTCCCCGGGGGCCGAAGGATGGCTACACCTTC
CASSPRGPKDGYTF
>.|TRBJ1-6|TRBV12-3/TRBV12-4|.
TGTGCCAGCAGCCTCTCCCAGAATTCACCCCTCCACTTT
CASSLSQNSPLHF
>.|TRBJ2-7|TRBV5-8|.
TGTGCCAGCAGAGAGGCCTACGAGCAGTACTTC
CASREAYEQYF
>.|TRBJ1-1|TRBV7-2|.
TGTGCCAGCACCGCGGGACGTGGATTAGGGAACACTGAAGCTTTCTTT
CASTAGRGLGNTEAFF
>.|TRBJ1-2|TRBV20-1|few
TGCAGTGCGTATGACAGAGTATATGGCTACACCTTC
CSAYDRVYGYTF
>TRBD1|TRBJ1-2|TRBV7-2|few
TGTGCCAGCACCCCTTGGGACAGGGTGACCTATGGCTACACCTTC
CASTPWDRVTYGYTF
>.|TRBJ1-2|TRBV21-1|.
TGTGCCAGCAGCATGGACTATGGCTACACCTTC
CASSMDYGYTF
>.|TRBJ1-1|TRBV4-1|.
TGCGCCAGCAGCCAAGCCTCTTGGGGCACTGAAGCTTTCTTT
CASSQASWGTEAFF
>.|TRBJ2-7|TRBV27|.
TGTGCCAGCAGCCCCGGAAGCAGAACTTACGAGCAGTACTTC
CASSPGSRTYEQYF
>TRBD1|TRBJ1-1|TRBV5-5|.
TGTGCCAGCAGCTGGGGACAGTCCAGGGTCACTGAAGCTTTCTTT
CASSWGQSRVTEAFF
>.|TRBJ2-2|TRBV5-1|.
TGCGCCAGCAGCTTGGGGAGTAACACCGGGGAGCTGTTTTTT
CASSLGSNTGELFF
>.|TRBJ1-2|TRBV24-1|once
TGTGCCACCAGTGACCAACGACAGCTCTATGGCTACACCTTC
CATSDQRQLYGYTF
>TRBD1|TRBJ1-1|TRBV27|.
TGTGCCAGCAGCCCCACGACAGGGCTGAACACTGAAGCTTTCTTT
CASSPTTGLNTEAFF
>TRBD2|TRBJ2-3|TRBV29-1|.
TGCAGCGTTGAACTAGCGGGCACAGATACGCAGTATTTT
CSVELAGTDTQYF
>.|TRBJ1-2|TRBV20-1|.
TGCAGTGCTACGGGAGGTGATGGCGGCTACACCTTC
CSATGGDGGYTF
>.|TRBJ2-6|TRBV12-3/TRBV12-4|.
TGTGCCAGCAGTTTTAATAAGGGTGCCGGGGCCAACGTCCTGACTTTC
CASSFNKGAGANVLTF
>TRBD1|TRBJ1-1|TRBV7-6|few
TGTGCCAGCAGCTACCCCCCCGGACAGGGCACTGAAGCTTTCTTT
CASSYPPGQGTEAFF
>TRBD2|TRBJ2-3|TRBV6-1|.
TGTGCCAGCAGTGGGCTAGCGGGAGCGGGTCCAGATACGCAGTATTTT
CASSGLAGAGPDTQYF
>.|TRBJ1-4|TRBV12-3/TRBV12-4|few
TGTGCCAGCAGTTTGACGGCCGGATGGGAAAAACTGTTTTTT
CASSLTAGWEKLFF
>.|TRBJ1-5|TRBV12-3/TRBV12-4|.
TGTGCCAGCAGTTTTTCCCTTGCAGGGAGCAATCAGCCCCAGCATTTT
CASSFSLAGSNQPQHF
>.|TRBJ1-1|TRBV7-3|.
TGTGCCAGCAGACGTTCGACGAACACTGAAGCTTTCTTT
CASRRSTNTEAFF
>.|TRBJ1-5|TRBV19|.
TGTGCCAGTAGTATATACGGGTATAGCAATCAGCCCCAGCATTTT
CASSIYGYSNQPQHF
>TRBD1|TRBJ1-1|TRBV13|few
TGTGCCAGCAGTATCCGGGACAGGGGCTACACTGAAGCTTTCTTT
CASSIRDRGYTEAFF
>.|TRBJ1-5|TRBV20-1|.
TGCAGTGCTACGGCTGGGACGGGCAATCAGCCCCAGCATTTT
CSATAGTGNQPQHF
>TRBD1|TRBJ1-3|TRBV27|few
TGTGCCAGCAGTTTATCGGGCGGACAGGTCTCTGGAAACACCATATATTTT
CASSLSGGQVSGNTIYF
>.|TRBJ1-2|TRBV28|few
TGTGCCAGCAGCCCCTTCGGGAGAGCTAACTATGGCTACACCTTC
CASSPFGRANYGYTF